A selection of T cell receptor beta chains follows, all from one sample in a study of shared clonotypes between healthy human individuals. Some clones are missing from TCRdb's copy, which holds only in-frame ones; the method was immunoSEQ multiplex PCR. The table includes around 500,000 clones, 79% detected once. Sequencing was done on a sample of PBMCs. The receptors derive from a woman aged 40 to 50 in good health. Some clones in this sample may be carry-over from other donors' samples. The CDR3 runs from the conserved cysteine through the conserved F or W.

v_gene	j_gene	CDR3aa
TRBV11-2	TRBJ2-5	CASKYKQETQYF
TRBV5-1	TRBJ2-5	CASSAGSTQETQYF
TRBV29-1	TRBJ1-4	CSAEGPQEKLFF
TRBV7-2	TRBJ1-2	CASGQGGGYTF
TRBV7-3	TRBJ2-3	CASSLTGGRTDTQYF
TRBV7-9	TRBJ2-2	CASSLSDTGELFF
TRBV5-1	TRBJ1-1	CASSLRQGHHTEAFF
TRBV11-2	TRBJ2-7	CASSPLRSEQYF
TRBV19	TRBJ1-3	CASRIGSGNTIYF
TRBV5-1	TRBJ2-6	CASSLDALSGANVLTF
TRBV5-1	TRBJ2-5	CASSQPPGLAGVDQETQYF
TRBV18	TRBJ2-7	CASVPSGRAREQYF
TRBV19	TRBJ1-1	CASSPYGGEDTEAFF
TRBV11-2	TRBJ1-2	CASSREGSGYTF